The 17 T cell receptor beta chains listed next were all sequenced from one sample in a study of blood T cell repertoires in COVID-19. Method: immunoSEQ multiplex PCR; TCRdb's copy keeps in-frame clones and lacks some. The table includes 150,000 to 180,000 clones, roughly 80% detected once. The specimen was peripheral blood. These receptors all come from a man of 80 years or more with acute or convalescent COVID-19.

The CDR3 DNA is TGCGCCAGCAGCCTGGGGACACGAGGAGGGGAGCAGTACTTC. As protein: CASSLGTRGGEQYF. V is TRBV5-1 and J is TRBJ2-7, with D possibly called TRBD1 or TRBD2 (6 bases each). This CDR3 has 14 amino acids. The germline V gene encodes CDR1 SGHRS and CDR2 YFSETQ. V lost 4 bases to trimming and J lost 7 bases, with 18 bases between them.

This clone came up many times. V usage is TRBV5-6 and J usage is TRBJ2-1; 14 bases line up with TRBD2. The J segment lost 7 bases and the V segment lost 3 bases, leaving 9 bases of the junction unmatched. Germline V gene data show CDR1 as SGHDT and CDR2 as YYEEEE. CDR3 length: 17 residues. In DNA form, the CDR3 reads TGTGCCAGCAGCTCGCTGACTAGCGGGGGGGCCCTGAATGAGCAGTTCTTC. This codes for CASSSLTSGGALNEQFF. The variable domain in full, with the rest retrieved from reference TRBV5-6 and TRBJ2-1, is DAGVTQSPTHLIKTRGQQVTLRCSPKSGHDTVSWYQQALGQGPQFIFQYYEEEERQRGNFPDRFSGHQFPNYSSELNVNALLLGDSALYLCASSSLTSGGALNEQFFGPGTRLTVL.

CDR3: CSATRQETQYF. The DNA for the CDR3 is TGCAGTGCCACGCGGCAAGAGACCCAGTACTTC. The rearrangement joins TRBV20-1 to TRBJ2-5; D is unresolved. This CDR3 has 11 residues. V dropped 6 bases and J dropped 2 bases, with 7 bases sitting between them. Germline V CDR1 and CDR2: DFQATT, SNEGSKA (reference sequence).

This chain uses TRBV6-1 with TRBJ2-5, with a tentative D call TRBD2 (5 bases). Trimming removed 1 base from V and 9 bases from J, with 18 bases in between. The length of the CDR3 is 15 residues. Germline loops: CDR1 MNHNS, CDR2 SASEGT. CDR3 protein: CASSEGLRAPRAQYF. The CDR3 DNA reads TGTGCCAGCAGTGAAGGTTTGAGGGCACCTCGGGCCCAGTACTTC.

V and J are TRBV4-2 and TRBJ2-2; 7 nucleotides match TRBD2. V shed 3 bases and J 2 bases; nucleotides not matched to a gene: 12. The CDR3 consists of 18 residues. Germline assignment: CDR1 LGHNA and CDR2 YNFKEQ. The CDR3 nucleotides are TGTGCCAGCAGCCAGCCCCTCGGGGGGACTATAAACACCGGGGAGCTGTTTTTT. Protein product: CASSQPLGGTINTGELFF.

This clone was seen once. The chain recombines TRBV5-1 with TRBJ2-5, with D possibly matching TRBD2 (5 bases). This CDR3 is built from 15 residues. Germline lookup yields CDR1 SGHRS and CDR2 YFSETQ. The V and J ends lost 0 bases and 1 base respectively, with 10 bases between them. The CDR3 is CASSLAGVGQETQYF. The DNA for the CDR3 is TGCGCCAGCAGCTTGGCCGGGGTGGGCCAAGAGACCCAGTACTTC.

The chain has TRBV6-5 and TRBJ1-6; TRBD1 might be the D (5 bases). CDR3 length: 14 amino acids. CDR1 is MNHEY, CDR2 SVGAGI, per germline. Trimming removed 4 bases from V and 10 bases from J, with 14 bases in between. The CDR3 loop reads CASSWAGEASPLHF. The DNA of the CDR3 is TGTGCCAGCAGTTGGGCGGGGGAGGCATCACCCCTCCACTTT.

This clone was seen a few times. The chain employs TRBV7-9 and TRBJ1-2, with D unclear. The germline CDR1 and CDR2 sequences are SEHNR and FQNEAQ (reference sequence). V lost 4 bases and J lost 8, with 11 bases in between. The CDR3 runs to 12 residues. The CDR3 loop is CASSYDNRGYTF. The CDR3 DNA sequence: TGTGCCAGCAGCTACGATAATCGGGGCTACACCTTC.

This chain links TRBV7-9 with TRBJ2-1; 9 nucleotides align to TRBD1. The CDR3 runs to 15 residues. V trimming: 5 bases; J trimming: 7 bases; junction bases outside the gene matches: 9. The germline V gene has CDR1 SEHNR and CDR2 FQNEAQ (reference sequence). The CDR3 DNA reads as TGTGCCAGCAGCCCCCGTCCCGGGACAGGGAATGAGCAGTTCTTC. Translating it yields CASSPRPGTGNEQFF. Full variable domain (missing parts from reference TRBV7-9 and TRBJ2-1): DTGVSQNPRHKITKRGQNVTFRCDPISEHNRLYWYRQTLGQGPEFLTYFQNEAQLEKSRLLSDRFSAERPKGSFSTLEIQRTEQGDSAMYLCASSPRPGTGNEQFFGPGTRLTVL.

The V gene is TRBV3-1 (or the pseudogene TRBV3-2), the J gene TRBJ2-1; 7 bases map to TRBD2. Germline V gene sequence: CDR1 LGHDT, CDR2 YNNKEL (reference sequence). With 4 bases clipped from V and 5 bases from J, the junction kept 14 bases outside the gene matches. There are 17 residues in the CDR3. CDR3 protein: CASSPPQMRGNHNEQFF. The CDR3 DNA reads TGTGCCAGCAGCCCTCCTCAAATGCGGGGGAATCACAATGAGCAGTTCTTC.

The rearrangement links TRBV5-6 to TRBJ2-1; TRBD1 matches at 10 bases. Looked up from germline, CDR1 is SGHDT and CDR2 is YYEEEE. After removal of 4 bases from V and 4 bases from J, the junction contained 5 bases not matched to a gene. The length of the CDR3 is 15 residues. The chain's CDR3 is CASSALGQGYNEQFF. CDR3 coding DNA: TGTGCCAGCAGCGCCCTGGGACAGGGGTACAATGAGCAGTTCTTC. Full variable domain (outside the CDR3, taken from reference TRBV5-6 and TRBJ2-1): DAGVTQSPTHLIKTRGQQVTLRCSPKSGHDTVSWYQQALGQGPQFIFQYYEEEERQRGNFPDRFSGHQFPNYSSELNVNALLLGDSALYLCASSALGQGYNEQFFGPGTRLTVL.

This clone was observed a handful of times. V and J are TRBV2 and TRBJ2-2, with no clear D. V lost 7 bases and J lost 5, with 11 bases in between. The CDR3 spans 13 residues. Germline V gene sequence: CDR1 SNHLY, CDR2 FYNNEI. The CDR3 nucleotides are TGTGCCAGCACCACGCTGAGTACCGGGGAGCTGTTTTTT. It specifies CASTTLSTGELFF.

In its sample, this clone was seen a few times. CDR3 amino acids: CASSPGRLSGNTIYF. DNA for the CDR3: TGTGCCAGCAGCCCGGGGAGGCTCTCTGGAAACACCATATATTTT. V is TRBV5-8 and J is TRBJ1-3; D ambiguous. The CDR3 covers 15 residues. CDR1 is SGHTS, CDR2 YDEGEE, per germline. V lost 4 bases and J lost 0, with 11 bases in between.

The gene calls are TRBV4-3 and TRBJ1-2; 7 positions match TRBD1. The ends lost 3 bases at V and 3 bases at J; junction bases unmatched: 7. This CDR3 has 15 residues. The germline CDR1 and CDR2 sequences are LGHNA and YSLEER. In nucleotides, the CDR3 is TGCGCCAGCAGCCATAGCACAGGGGCTGACTATGGCTACACCTTC. Its translation is CASSHSTGADYGYTF.

The chain recombines TRBV5-1 with TRBJ2-3, with 7 bases fitting TRBD2. Trimming cost V 7 bases and J 0 bases; bases outside gene matches: 11. CDR3 size: 16 residues. The germline CDR1 and CDR2 sequences are SGHRS and YFSETQ. The CDR3 sequence is CASGGSAGSSTDTQYF. In DNA form, the CDR3 reads TGCGCCAGCGGCGGATCAGCGGGGTCTAGCACAGATACGCAGTATTTT.

The chain is built from TRBV7-8 and TRBJ1-2, with 8 bases matching TRBD1. The CDR3 has 17 residues. With V trimmed by 2 bases and J by 4 bases, 12 bases remained unmatched. The germline gives CDR1 SGHVS, CDR2 FQNEAQ. CDR3 residues: CASSLYGGRQGAYGYTF. The CDR3 coding sequence is TGTGCCAGCAGCTTATACGGGGGGAGGCAGGGGGCCTATGGCTACACCTTC.

This clone appeared a single time. V usage is TRBV4-2 and J usage is TRBJ1-4, with D perhaps TRBD1 (6 bases). CDR3 length equals 18 residues. Germline CDR1 is LGHNA and CDR2 is YNFKEQ. V dropped 1 base and J dropped 0 bases, with 15 bases sitting between them. CDR3 in amino acids: CASSQAQDSFATNEKLFF. CDR3 bases: TGTGCCAGCAGCCAAGCCCAGGACAGTTTTGCAACTAATGAAAAACTGTTTTTT.